This paragraph reports one TCR beta chain. The source of the sample is a study of blood T cells in healthy people across ages. CDR1 is MNHNY, CDR2 SVGAGI, per germline (reference sequence). V was pared by 2 bases and J by 2 bases, with 13 bases between. The CDR3 runs 15 residues. Each sample used at least 7 million PBMCs. PCR was performed a second time for roughly 7 to 12 cycles using a sample-barcoded 5' primer and a J-beta primer mix. Paired-end reads containing CDR3 totaled no fewer than 3 million for each sample. TCRdb used MiXCR to reprocess the 5' RACE reads, holding one entry per CDR3 protein. The sample holds hundreds of thousands of distinct CDR3 sequences, about 48% seen once.

The sequenced sample consisted of blood. The receptor was derived from a man aged 80 or over in good health. V and J are TRBV6-6 and TRBJ2-7; D perhaps matches TRBD2 (6 bases). The CDR3 spells CASSYGTGRAYEQYF. Here the CDR3 DNA reads TGTGCCAGCAGTTACGGGACCGGGAGAGCCTACGAGCAGTACTTC.